The source of this T cell receptor (beta chain) is a study of blood T cells in healthy people across ages. Alongside a J-beta primer mix, a sample-barcoded 5' primer served in a second PCR lasting roughly 7 to 11 cycles. TCRdb reprocessed the 5' RACE reads with MiXCR, giving one entry per CDR3 protein. Of about 1.6 million distinct CDR3 sequences in the sample, 30% to 40% were seen once. Germline CDR1 DFQATT, CDR2 SNEGSKA (reference sequence). The CDR3 consists of 14 residues. Unmatched junction bases numbered 9, after V lost 6 bases and J lost 6 bases. The receptor was isolated from a woman in her 30s in good health. Sequencing input: blood. The chain carries TRBV20-1 and TRBJ2-1; 9 nucleotides line up with TRBD2. The DNA for the CDR3 is TGCAGTGCCGACCCCTGGCGGGGGGGCAATGAGCAGTTCTTC. Its protein product is CSADPWRGGNEQFF.